This T cell receptor (beta chain) derives from a study of T cells expressing NK-cell markers. Overall study findings and caveats: Top CD8+ clonotypes included the dominant CD3+CD56+NKG2C+ clonotypes in several donors. HCMV specificity of expanded NKG2C+ T cell clones remained unclear. These clonotypes, the leaders elsewhere, also led the CD3+CD56-NKG2C+ fraction in several donors.

The CDR3 consists of 13 residues. TCRdb reanalyzed the 5' RACE reads, giving one entry per CDR3 protein sequence and no DNA. The ten most abundant clones cover roughly 7.2% of a sample with 400,000 to 450,000 distinct CDR3 sequences. On this clonotype: Its antigen is as yet unknown.

The receptor was derived from a woman aged 18-70 years in good health. Source material: blood T cells: a sorted CD56 or NKG2C T cell subset, CD4+ or CD8+ T cells, or bulk PBMC T cells (not recorded which). This chain uses TRBV12-3 or TRBV12-4 with TRBJ2-5; absent DNA, TCRdb's TRBD2 call cannot be checked. The CDR3 sequence: CASSLVEDETQYF.